The T cell receptor (beta chain) under discussion was sequenced for a study of Ad26.COV2.S vaccination and SARS-CoV-2 variants. Sequencing was performed with immunoSEQ multiplex PCR; in TCRdb, only in-frame clones are kept and a portion is missing. Counted here are approximately 500,000 clones, approximately 88% occurring once; the ten biggest clones make up about 13%. The V end lost 8 bases, the J end lost 5 bases, and 12 bases lay between the germline ends. Germline CDR1 and CDR2: MNHEY and SVGAGI. This CDR3 is 12 amino acids long. Treatment described: about 20 received Ad26.COV2.S at low or high dose, single or two shots; about 5 received placebo; per-sample allocation not given. Day 63 after the first injection of vaccine or placebo was the sampling time.

The sample was peripheral blood, taken in a trial of Ad26.COV2.S vaccine versus placebo. The V and J genes are TRBV6-5 and TRBJ2-5; the D gene is possibly TRBD2 (6 bases). This receptor was obtained from a person aged 18-65 years who received the Ad26.COV2.S COVID-19 vaccine or a placebo. The CDR3 region has the DNA TGTGCCAGCGGGACTTGGGGGGAGACCCAGTACTTC. This encodes CASGTWGETQYF.